A single sample gave rise to the 15 T cell receptor beta chains below, sequenced in a study of cytomegalovirus exposure and HLA in healthy donors. Primers included in the PCR were 60 Vbeta and 13 Jbeta primers. Clones were sequenced by immunoSEQ multiplex PCR, and TCRdb holds only the in-frame ones, with some missing. The data contain about 150,000 clones, 75% of them singletons. The source material was PBMCs. The receptors were sampled from a man younger than 35 in good health and CMV-seropositive.

The V and J genes are TRBV28 and TRBJ1-1; tentative D call: TRBD1 (6 bases). Trimming left V 6 bases short and J 5 bases short, with 16 bases between. CDR3 size: 14 residues. Per the germline V gene, CDR1 is MDHEN and CDR2 is SYDVKM. CDR3: CASSRDQGNTEAFF. The DNA for the CDR3 is TGTGCCAGCAGCAGAGACCAGGGGAATACTGAAGCTTTCTTT.

V is TRBV11-2 and J is TRBJ2-7, with D possibly TRBD2 on 5 matching bases. Germline V gene data show CDR1 as SGHAT and CDR2 as FQNNGV. The CDR3 has 14 amino acids. V gave up 3 bases and J gave up 0 bases, with 9 bases separating them. CDR3 amino acids: CASSFVRGSYEQYF. CDR3 nucleotides: TGTGCCAGCAGCTTCGTTCGGGGCTCCTACGAGCAGTACTTC.

This clone is termed medium-sized. The chain carries TRBV30 and TRBJ1-1, with D possibly TRBD1 on 6 matching bases. Trimming cost V 4 bases and J 7 bases, with 10 bases left between them. The CDR3 has 11 amino acids. Germline CDR1 and CDR2: GTSNPN and SVGIG (reference sequence). The CDR3 loop is CAWNQGGEAFF. The CDR3 DNA sequence: TGTGCCTGGAACCAAGGGGGTGAAGCTTTCTTT.

The chain recombines TRBV27 with TRBJ2-3; TRBD2 matches 9 bases. The germline CDR1 and CDR2 sequences are MNHEY and SMNVEV (reference sequence). The CDR3 contains 15 residues. Losses at the gene ends were 6 bases for V and 2 bases for J; bases not matched to a gene: 6. The CDR3, as DNA: TGTGCCAGCAGCGCACCGGGACTAGCCACAGATACGCAGTATTTT. The encoded protein is CASSAPGLATDTQYF.

This clone was recorded a few times. V is TRBV19 and J is TRBJ2-1, with 9 nucleotides matching TRBD2. V lost 10 bases to trimming and J lost 4 bases; unmatched junction nucleotides: 5. The CDR3 is 13 residues long. Looked up from germline, CDR1 is LNHDA and CDR2 is SQIVND (reference sequence). In nucleotides, the CDR3 is TGTGCCATTAGCGGGAGAAATTACAATGAGCAGTTCTTC. Protein product: CAISGRNYNEQFF.

The chain is built from TRBV30 and TRBJ2-7; D is possibly TRBD2 (5 bases). Trimming stripped 5 bases from V and 2 bases from J, with 16 bases between. CDR1 and CDR2 (germline): GTSNPN, SVGIG (reference sequence). The CDR3 has 14 amino acids. CDR3 loop: CAWVPEAATYEQYF. The CDR3 bases are TGTGCCTGGGTGCCGGAAGCGGCAACCTACGAGCAGTACTTC.

This chain links TRBV14 with TRBJ2-7; perhaps TRBD2 as D (7 bases). The CDR3 sequence is 12 residues long. The V gene lost 6 bases and the J gene lost 3 bases, with 9 bases spanning the gap. CDR1 and CDR2 (germline): SGHDN, FVKESK. CDR3 bases: TGTGCCAGCAGGGGAGGGGGCTACGAGCAGTACTTC. Translating it yields CASRGGGYEQYF.

To note about this clone: Distinct nucleotide sequences in the sample also encode this CDR3. The CDR3, as DNA: TGCAGCGTAGAAACAGGGGAGGCTTTCTTT. It is translated as CSVETGEAFF. The chain combines TRBV29-1 with TRBJ1-1; 7 bases fit TRBD1. V dropped 6 bases and J dropped 11; count of bases not matched to a gene: 6. The CDR3 covers 10 residues. Germline CDR1 and CDR2: SQVTM and ANQGSEA.

The chain has TRBV11-2 and TRBJ2-7; D may be TRBD1 (6 bases). The CDR3 is 14 residues long. The germline CDR1 and CDR2 sequences are SGHAT and FQNNGV. V was trimmed by 3 bases and J by 3 bases, leaving 12 bases between them. In DNA, the CDR3 is TGTGCCAGCAGCTTGGGACACCAATACTACGAGCAGTACTTC. It encodes CASSLGHQYYEQYF.

The chain combines TRBV19 with TRBJ2-5; no reliable D call. Per the germline V gene, CDR1 is LNHDA and CDR2 is SQIVND (reference sequence). CDR3 length: 13 amino acids. V was cut by 2 bases and J by 4 bases, with 8 bases left in between. CDR3 sequence reads: CASSIPSVETQYF. The CDR3 DNA follows: TGTGCCAGTAGTATACCCTCGGTAGAGACCCAGTACTTC. The variable domain in full, with the rest retrieved from reference TRBV19 and TRBJ2-5, is DGGITQSPKYLFRKEGQNVTLSCEQNLNHDAMYWYRQDPGQGLRLIYYSQIVNDFQKGDIAEGYSVSREKKESFPLTVTSAQKNPTAFYLCASSIPSVETQYFGPGTRLLVL.

The chain joins TRBV2 to TRBJ2-7, with 9 bases that match TRBD2. V was clipped by 6 bases and J by 5 bases; unmatched bases: 8. The CDR3 has 14 amino acids. The germline gives CDR1 SNHLY, CDR2 FYNNEI. Here the CDR3 reads CASSVAGAGDEQYF. CDR3 DNA: TGTGCCAGCAGCGTAGCGGGAGCAGGCGACGAGCAGTACTTC.

This clone was seen just once. The rearrangement uses TRBV27 and TRBJ2-3; a weak D match, TRBD1 (6 bases). Trimming removed 2 bases at V and 8 bases at J, with 17 bases between. Per the germline V gene, CDR1 is MNHEY and CDR2 is SMNVEV (reference sequence). This CDR3 contains 15 residues. The CDR3 reads CASSLGTNNLLTQYF. Written as DNA, the CDR3 is TGTGCCAGCAGTTTAGGGACAAACAACCTTCTTACGCAGTATTTT.

The chain is built from TRBV27 and TRBJ2-3; TRBD1 might be the D (5 bases). The CDR3 is made up of 17 amino acids. V was cut by 9 bases and J by 1 base, with 23 bases left in between. Germline CDR1 MNHEY, CDR2 SMNVEV (reference sequence). Written as DNA, the CDR3 is TGTGCCAGTATTGACCTCCAGCAGGGTGTCGGCACAGATACGCAGTATTTT. Translating gives CASIDLQQGVGTDTQYF.

V is TRBV19 and J is TRBJ2-1; TRBD1 might be the D (6 bases). This CDR3 spans 14 amino acids. Germline CDR1 LNHDA, CDR2 SQIVND (reference sequence). V gave up 5 bases and J gave up 7 bases, with 15 bases separating them. Written as DNA, the CDR3 is TGTGCCAGTAGTCCATCCTACAGGGATAATGAGCAGTTCTTC. It is translated as CASSPSYRDNEQFF.

J is TRBJ2-1 and V is TRBV30; TRBD1 might be the D (6 bases). V was pared by 0 bases and J by 1 base, with 7 bases between. Germline V gene lookup returns CDR1 GTSNPN and CDR2 SVGIG (reference sequence). The CDR3 runs to 14 residues. The CDR3 nucleotides read TGTGCCTGGAGTGTAGGGGGTTCCTACAATGAGCAGTTCTTC. Translating it yields CAWSVGGSYNEQFF.